Sequencing of this T cell receptor beta chain was carried out in a study of Graves' ophthalmopathy and Graves' hyperthyroidism. The study, taken as a whole, reports: The majority of expanded thyroid clonotypes above 0.001 frequency also occurred in blood. In predicting ophthalmopathy progression, the model reached 65% to 71% sensitivity and about 73% specificity.

This clonotype was seen a few times. Its antigen is currently unknown. Other autoimmune diseases, uncontrolled infections, pregnancy or lactation excluded patients from enrollment. Amplifying from RNA transcripts, the study obtained TCR beta CDR3 regions. An initial RT-PCR round employing HTBI primers preceded a second-round multiplex PCR. TCRdb passed the multiplex PCR reads through MiXCR, listing each CDR3 protein once. Of roughly 220,000 distinct CDR3 sequences in the sample, around 50% were seen once. Sequencing input: peripheral blood. The TCR was taken from an adult man with Graves' ophthalmopathy.

This CDR3 is CASKRQGRDYGYTF. CDR3 DNA: TGTGCCAGCAAACGACAGGGACGAGACTATGGCTACACCTTC. The chain is built from TRBV19 and TRBJ1-2, with TRBD1 matching 7 bases. The CDR3 spans 14 residues. With V trimmed by 9 bases and J by 3 bases, 10 bases remained unmatched. CDR1 is LNHDA and CDR2 is SQIVND in the germline V gene (reference sequence). The full variable domain, with the rest looked up from reference TRBV19 and TRBJ1-2, is DGGITQSPKYLFRKEGQNVTLSCEQNLNHDAMYWYRQDPGQGLRLIYYSQIVNDFQKGDIAEGYSVSREKKESFPLTVTSAQKNPTAFYLCASKRQGRDYGYTFGSGTRLTVV.